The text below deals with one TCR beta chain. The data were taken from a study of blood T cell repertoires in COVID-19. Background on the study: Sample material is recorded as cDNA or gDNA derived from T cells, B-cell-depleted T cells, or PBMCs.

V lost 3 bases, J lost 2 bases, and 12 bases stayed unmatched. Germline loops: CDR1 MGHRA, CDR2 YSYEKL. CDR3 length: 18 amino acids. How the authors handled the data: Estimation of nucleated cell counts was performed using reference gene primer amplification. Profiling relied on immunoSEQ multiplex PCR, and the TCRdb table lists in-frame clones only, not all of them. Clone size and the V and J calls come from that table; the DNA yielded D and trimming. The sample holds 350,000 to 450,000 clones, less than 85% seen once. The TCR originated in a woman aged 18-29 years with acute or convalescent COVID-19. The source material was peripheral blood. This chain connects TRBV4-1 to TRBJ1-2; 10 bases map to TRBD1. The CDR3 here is CASSQLMDRGISNYGYTF. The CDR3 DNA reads TGCGCCAGCAGCCAGCTAATGGACAGGGGGATATCCAACTATGGCTACACCTTC.